This T cell receptor (beta chain) was captured by sequencing in a study of T cell repertoires in cytomegalovirus infection. Study information: As its CMV epitopes, the study selected recently identified HLA-C-restricted and well-studied HLA-B-restricted targets. Evidence of both CMV infection and a matching HLA type came from public TCR beta signatures.

TCRdb called the reads again in MiXCR, with one record for every CDR3 protein. The top ten hold over 10% of the sample, which has fewer than 950,000 distinct CDR3 sequences, about 31% seen once. This clonotype was seen a few times. The antigen is not known. Trimming shortened V by 4 bases and J by 3 bases, and 18 bases separated the two germline ends. Germline values: CDR1 SGHTA, CDR2 FQGNSA. The CDR3 spans 16 residues. This specimen consisted of cultured CD8+ T cells from PBMCs, obtained from culture after CMV antigen stimulation. This chain links TRBV7-2 with TRBJ1-1, with TRBD1 as a possible D gene (6 bases). The TCR sequence derives from a human donor in good health (CMV status not recorded). Some clones in this sample may be carry-over from other donors' samples. The CDR3 here is CASSWVSVQGDTEAFF. CDR3 coding DNA: TGTGCCAGCAGCTGGGTATCGGTACAGGGTGACACTGAAGCTTTCTTT.